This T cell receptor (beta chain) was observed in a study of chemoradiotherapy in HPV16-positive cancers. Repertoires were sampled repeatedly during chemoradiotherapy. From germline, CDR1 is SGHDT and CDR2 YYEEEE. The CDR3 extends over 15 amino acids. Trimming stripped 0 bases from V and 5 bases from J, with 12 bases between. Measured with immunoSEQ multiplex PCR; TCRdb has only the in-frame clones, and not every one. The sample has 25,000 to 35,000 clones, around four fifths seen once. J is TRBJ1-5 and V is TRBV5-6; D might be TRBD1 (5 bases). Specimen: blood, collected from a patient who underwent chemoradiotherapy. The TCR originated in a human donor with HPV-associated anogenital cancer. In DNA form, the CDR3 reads TGTGCCAGCAGCTTGGGCCGGGACCGTTATCAGCCCCAGCATTTT. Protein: CASSLGRDRYQPQHF.